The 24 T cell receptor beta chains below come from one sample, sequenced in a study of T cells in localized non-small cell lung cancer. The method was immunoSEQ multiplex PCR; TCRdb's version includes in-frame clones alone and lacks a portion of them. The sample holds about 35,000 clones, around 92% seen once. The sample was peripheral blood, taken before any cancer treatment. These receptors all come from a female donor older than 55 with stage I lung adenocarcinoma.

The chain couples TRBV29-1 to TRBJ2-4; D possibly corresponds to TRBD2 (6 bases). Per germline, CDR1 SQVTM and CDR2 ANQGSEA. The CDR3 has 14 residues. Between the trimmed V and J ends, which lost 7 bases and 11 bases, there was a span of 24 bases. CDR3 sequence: CSAGTDGLVRVQYF. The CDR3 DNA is TGCAGCGCCGGGACTGATGGGCTGGTAAGGGTTCAGTACTTC.

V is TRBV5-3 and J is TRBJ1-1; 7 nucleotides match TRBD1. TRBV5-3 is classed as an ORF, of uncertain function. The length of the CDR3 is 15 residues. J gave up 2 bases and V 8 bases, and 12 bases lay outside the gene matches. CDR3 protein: CASSPTRQGNTEAFF. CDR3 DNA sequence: TGTGCCAGCAGCCCTACCCGACAGGGCAACACTGAAGCTTTCTTT.

The CDR3 spells CASSTGGSYEQYF. CDR3 coding DNA: TGTGCCAGTAGTACCGGTGGATCCTACGAGCAGTACTTC. This rearrangement joins TRBV19 to TRBJ2-7; D uncertain. Germline CDR1 and CDR2: LNHDA and SQIVND (reference sequence). The V gene lost 4 bases and the J gene lost 1 base, with 8 bases spanning the gap. This CDR3 has 13 residues.

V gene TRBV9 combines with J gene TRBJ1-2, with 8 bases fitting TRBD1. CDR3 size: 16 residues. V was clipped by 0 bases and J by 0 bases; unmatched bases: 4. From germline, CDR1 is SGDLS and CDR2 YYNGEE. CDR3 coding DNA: TGTGCCAGCAGCGTAGACACAGGGGGGCCTAACTATGGCTACACCTTC. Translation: CASSVDTGGPNYGYTF.

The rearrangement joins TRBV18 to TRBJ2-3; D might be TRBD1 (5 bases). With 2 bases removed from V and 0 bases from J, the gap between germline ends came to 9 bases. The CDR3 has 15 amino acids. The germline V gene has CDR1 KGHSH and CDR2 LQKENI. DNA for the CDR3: TGTGCCAGCTCACCATTGACAGCAAGCACAGATACGCAGTATTTT. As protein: CASSPLTASTDTQYF.

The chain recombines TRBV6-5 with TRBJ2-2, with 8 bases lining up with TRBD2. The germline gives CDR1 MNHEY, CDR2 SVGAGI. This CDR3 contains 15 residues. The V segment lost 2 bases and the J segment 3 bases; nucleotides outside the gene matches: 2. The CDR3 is CASSYSGGYTGELFF. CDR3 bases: TGTGCCAGCAGTTACAGCGGGGGCTACACCGGGGAGCTGTTTTTT.

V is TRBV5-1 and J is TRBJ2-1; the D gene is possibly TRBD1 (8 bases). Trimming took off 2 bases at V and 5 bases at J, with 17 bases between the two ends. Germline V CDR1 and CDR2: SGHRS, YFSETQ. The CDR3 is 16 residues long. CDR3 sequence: CASSFAAGQVNNEQFF. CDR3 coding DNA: TGCGCCAGCAGCTTTGCAGCGGGACAGGTCAACAATGAGCAGTTCTTC. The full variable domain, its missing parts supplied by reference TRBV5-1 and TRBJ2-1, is KAGVTQTPRYLIKTRGQQVTLSCSPISGHRSVSWYQQTPGQGLQFLFEYFSETQRNKGNFPGRFSGRQFSNSRSEMNVSTLELGDSALYLCASSFAAGQVNNEQFFGPGTRLTVL.

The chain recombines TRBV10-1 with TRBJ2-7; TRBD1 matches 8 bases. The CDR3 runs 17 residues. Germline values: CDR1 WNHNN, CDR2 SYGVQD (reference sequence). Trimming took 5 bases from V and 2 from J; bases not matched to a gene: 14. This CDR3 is CASSPHGPGTGAYEQYF. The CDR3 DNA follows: TGCGCCAGCAGTCCCCATGGACCCGGGACAGGCGCCTACGAGCAGTACTTC.

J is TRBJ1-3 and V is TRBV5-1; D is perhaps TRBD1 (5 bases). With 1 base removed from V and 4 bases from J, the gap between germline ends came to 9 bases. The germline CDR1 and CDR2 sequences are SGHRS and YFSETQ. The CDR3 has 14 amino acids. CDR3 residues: CASSLRGSGNTIYF. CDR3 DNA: TGCGCCAGCAGCTTGAGGGGTTCCGGAAACACCATATATTTT.

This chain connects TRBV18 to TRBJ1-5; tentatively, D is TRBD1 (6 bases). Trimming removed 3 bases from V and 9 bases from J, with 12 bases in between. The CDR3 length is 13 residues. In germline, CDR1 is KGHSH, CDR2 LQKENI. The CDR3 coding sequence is TGTGCCAGCTCACCTACAGGGTCACGGCCCCAGCATTTT. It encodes CASSPTGSRPQHF.

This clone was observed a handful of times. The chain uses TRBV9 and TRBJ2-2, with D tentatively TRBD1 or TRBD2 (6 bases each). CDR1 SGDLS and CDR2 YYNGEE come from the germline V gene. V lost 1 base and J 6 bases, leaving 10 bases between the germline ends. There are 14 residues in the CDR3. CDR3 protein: CASSVRGDAGELFF. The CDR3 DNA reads TGTGCCAGCAGCGTAAGGGGGGATGCCGGGGAGCTGTTTTTT.

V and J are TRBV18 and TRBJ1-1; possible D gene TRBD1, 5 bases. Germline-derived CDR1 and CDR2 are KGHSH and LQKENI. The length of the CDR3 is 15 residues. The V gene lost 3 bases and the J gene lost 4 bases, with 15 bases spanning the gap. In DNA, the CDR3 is TGTGCCAGCTCACCCACGAAGCAGGGATCCACTGAAGCTTTCTTT. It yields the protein CASSPTKQGSTEAFF. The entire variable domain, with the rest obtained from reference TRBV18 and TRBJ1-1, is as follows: NAGVMQNPRHLVRRRGQEARLRCSPMKGHSHVYWYRQLPEEGLKFMVYLQKENIIDESGMPKERFSAEFPKEGPSILRIQQVVRGDSAAYFCASSPTKQGSTEAFFGQGTRLTVV.

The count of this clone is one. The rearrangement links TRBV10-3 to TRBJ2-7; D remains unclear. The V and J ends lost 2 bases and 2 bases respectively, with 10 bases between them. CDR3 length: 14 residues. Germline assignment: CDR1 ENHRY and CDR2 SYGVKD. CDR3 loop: CAISEKGVAYEQYF. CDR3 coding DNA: TGTGCCATCAGTGAGAAGGGCGTCGCCTACGAGCAGTACTTC.

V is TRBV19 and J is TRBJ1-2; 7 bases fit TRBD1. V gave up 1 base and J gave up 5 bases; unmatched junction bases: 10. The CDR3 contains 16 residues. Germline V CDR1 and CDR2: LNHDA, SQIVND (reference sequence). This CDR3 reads CASSIGLLGTDYGYTF. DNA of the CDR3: TGTGCCAGTAGTATAGGCCTTCTAGGGACAGATTATGGCTACACCTTC.

DNA for the CDR3: TGTGCCAGCAGTCGGGACGGGAACAATCAGCCCCAGCATTTT. Amino acid sequence: CASSRDGNNQPQHF. The genes are TRBV6-1 and TRBJ1-5, with D maybe TRBD1 (5 bases). V lost 5 bases to trimming and J lost 3 bases, with 11 bases between them. Germline V gene data show CDR1 as MNHNS and CDR2 as SASEGT. The CDR3 totals 14 residues.

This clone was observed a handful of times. In nucleotides, the CDR3 is TGTGCTAGTGGTTTAGTTCAGCCCCAGCATTTT. As protein: CASGLVQPQHF. The J gene is TRBJ1-5, the V gene TRBV12-5; D gene ambiguous. The germline gives CDR1 LGHNT, CDR2 FRNRAP. The CDR3 extends over 11 amino acids. V lost 3 bases, J lost 6 bases, and 3 bases lay in between.

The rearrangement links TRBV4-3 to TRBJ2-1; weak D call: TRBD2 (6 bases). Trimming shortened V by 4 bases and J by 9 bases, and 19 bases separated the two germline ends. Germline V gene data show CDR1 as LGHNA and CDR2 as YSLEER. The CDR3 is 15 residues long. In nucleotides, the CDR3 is TGCGCCAGCAGCCCAAGGGCTAGCGCATTAGGTGAGCAGTTCTTC. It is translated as CASSPRASALGEQFF.

CDR3 sequence (DNA): TGTGCCAGCAGCTTGGTAACCTACGAGCAGTACTTC. Protein product: CASSLVTYEQYF. The V gene is TRBV7-9, the J gene TRBJ2-7; unclear D gene. Germline V CDR1 and CDR2: SEHNR, FQNEAQ (reference sequence). V was clipped by 3 bases and J by 2 bases, with 5 bases between them. This CDR3 comprises 12 residues.

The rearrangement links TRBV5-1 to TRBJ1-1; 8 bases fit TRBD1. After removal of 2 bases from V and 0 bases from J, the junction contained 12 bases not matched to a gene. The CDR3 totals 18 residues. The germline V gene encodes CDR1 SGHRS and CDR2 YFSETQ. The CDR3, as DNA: TGCGCCAGCAGCTTAACACTGGACAGGGTTGCTATGAACACTGAAGCTTTCTTT. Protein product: CASSLTLDRVAMNTEAFF.

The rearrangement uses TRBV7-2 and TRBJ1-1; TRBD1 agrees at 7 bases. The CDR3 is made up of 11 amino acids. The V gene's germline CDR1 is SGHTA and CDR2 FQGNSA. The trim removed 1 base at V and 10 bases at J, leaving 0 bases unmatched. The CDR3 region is CASSLGQGAFF. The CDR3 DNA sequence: TGTGCCAGCAGCTTAGGACAGGGAGCTTTCTTT. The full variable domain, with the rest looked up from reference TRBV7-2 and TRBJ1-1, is GAGVSQSPSNKVTEKGKDVELRCDPISGHTALYWYRQSLGQGLEFLIYFQGNSAPDKSGLPSDRFSAERTGGSVSTLTIQRTQQEDSAVYLCASSLGQGAFFGQGTRLTVV.

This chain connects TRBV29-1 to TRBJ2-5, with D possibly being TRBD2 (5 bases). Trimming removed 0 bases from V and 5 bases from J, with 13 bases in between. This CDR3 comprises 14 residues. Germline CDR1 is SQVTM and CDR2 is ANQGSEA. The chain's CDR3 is CSVEDSGRSETQYF. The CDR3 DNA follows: TGCAGCGTTGAAGATTCGGGGAGATCCGAGACCCAGTACTTC.

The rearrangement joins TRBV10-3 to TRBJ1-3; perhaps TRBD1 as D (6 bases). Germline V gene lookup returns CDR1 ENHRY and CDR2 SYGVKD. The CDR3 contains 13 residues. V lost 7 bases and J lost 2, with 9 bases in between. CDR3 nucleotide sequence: TGTGCCATCAATGGGGGCCCTGGAAACACCATATATTTT. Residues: CAINGGPGNTIYF.

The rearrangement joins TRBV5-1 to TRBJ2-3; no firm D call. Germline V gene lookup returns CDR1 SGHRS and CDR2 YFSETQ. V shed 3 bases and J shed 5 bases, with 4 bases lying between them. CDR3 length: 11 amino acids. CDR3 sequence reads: CASSSLDTQYF. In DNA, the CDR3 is TGCGCCAGCAGCTCCCTAGATACGCAGTATTTT.

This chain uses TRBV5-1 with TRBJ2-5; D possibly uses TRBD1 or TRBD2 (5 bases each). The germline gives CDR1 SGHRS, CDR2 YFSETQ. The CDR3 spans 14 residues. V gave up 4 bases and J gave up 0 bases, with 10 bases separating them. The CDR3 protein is CASSLGEYQETQYF. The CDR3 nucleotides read TGCGCCAGCAGCCTGGGGGAGTACCAAGAGACCCAGTACTTC.